The 20 T cell receptor beta chains given below trace back to one sample, sequenced in a study of human T cells and chemical hapten exposure. TCRdb called the RACE reads again in MiXCR, with one record for every CDR3 protein. This sample carries approximately 350,000 distinct CDR3 sequences, nearly 6.5% of them seen once, and the ten largest clones take around 6.1%. Time point meaning: patch test 2, 6 weeks after DPC sensitization. As to treatment: therapeutic diphenylcyclopropenone sensitization with weekly scalp DPC. Source: whole blood, taken in connection with sensitization to the hapten diphenylcyclopropenone (DPC). Receptor source: a young woman with alopecia areata. Some clones in this sample may be carry-over from other donors' samples.

To note about this clonotype: This may be a read error, as it is one base from a much larger clone. V and J are TRBV3-1 and TRBJ1-1; D is ambiguous. This CDR3 is built from 13 residues. CDR1 and CDR2 (germline): LGHDT, YNNKEL (reference sequence). For the CDR3, the DNA is TGTGACAGCAGCTTCTTAACGAACACTGAAGCTTTCTTT. This encodes CDSSFLTNTEAFF.

This clonotype has ten or more counts. The chain employs TRBV29-1 and TRBJ2-2, with D perhaps matching TRBD2 (6 bases). The CDR3 is 12 residues long. Germline CDR1 SQVTM, CDR2 ANQGSEA. The V gene lost 7 bases and the J gene lost 4 bases, with 10 bases spanning the gap. The CDR3: CSAPEGTGELFF. In nucleotides, the CDR3 is TGCAGCGCCCCGGAGGGCACCGGGGAGCTGTTTTTT.

On this clonotype itself: A single base separates this from a much larger clone, so it may be a read error. The chain has TRBV7-2 and TRBJ1-4, with D hard to call. This CDR3 region has 11 residues. In germline, CDR1 is SGHTA, CDR2 FQGNSA. CDR3 DNA sequence: TGTGCCAGCAGCTCGACCGAAATACTGTTTTTT. This gives the protein CASSSTEILFF.

This clonotype was detected only a few times. Here the CDR3 reads CASSLTSGQQSPLHF. The CDR3 coding sequence is TGTGCCAGCAGCTTAACGTCGGGACAGCAGTCACCCCTCCACTTT. The chain links TRBV7-3 to TRBJ1-6; 7 nucleotides match TRBD1. The CDR3 extends over 15 amino acids. The V and J ends lost 0 bases and 10 bases, in that order; junction bases with no gene match: 6. Germline-derived CDR1 and CDR2 are SGHTA and FQGTGA.

This clonotype was observed a few times. The CDR3 DNA reads TGTGCCAGCAGTTCCGGACAGGTCACCCGCGAGCAGTACTTC. It encodes CASSSGQVTREQYF. V gene TRBV28 combines with J gene TRBJ2-7; 7 bases are shared with TRBD1. The CDR3 extends over 14 amino acids. The germline CDR1 and CDR2 sequences are MDHEN and SYDVKM. J gave up 6 bases and V 4 bases, and 9 bases lay outside the gene matches. The full variable domain, completed using reference TRBV28 and TRBJ2-7, is DVKVTQSSRYLVKRTGEKVFLECVQDMDHENMFWYRQDPGLGLRLIYFSYDVKMKEKGDIPEGYSVSREKKERFSLILESASTNQTSMYLCASSSGQVTREQYFGPGTRLTVT.

This clonotype was detected many times. This sequence joins TRBV18 and TRBJ1-6, with D possibly matching TRBD1 (6 bases). The ends were cut back, 2 bases at V and 3 bases at J, with 14 bases in the middle. Per the germline V gene, CDR1 is KGHSH and CDR2 is LQKENI. CDR3 size: 17 residues. CDR3 sequence: CASSPWAGGNYNSPLHF. The CDR3 coding sequence is TGTGCCAGCTCACCATGGGCCGGGGGCAACTATAATTCACCCCTCCACTTT.

CDR3 DNA: TGTGCCAGCAGAAAGACAGTCACAGATACGCAGTATTTT. The encoded protein is CASRKTVTDTQYF. V and J are TRBV12-3 or TRBV12-4 and TRBJ2-3; possibly TRBD1 for D (5 bases). The CDR3 is 13 amino acids. V gave up 6 bases and J gave up 2 bases, with 9 bases separating them.

This clonotype was found a few times. The chain recombines TRBV5-5 with TRBJ2-3; D may be TRBD1 (5 bases). This CDR3 has 15 amino acids. Germline CDR1 and CDR2: SGHKS and YYEKEE (reference sequence). V was clipped by 0 bases and J by 1 base, with 9 bases between them. CDR3 nucleotide sequence: TGTGCCAGCAGCTTGGGGGGCCGGGGCACAGATACGCAGTATTTT. Protein: CASSLGGRGTDTQYF. The full variable domain, rest sourced from reference TRBV5-5 and TRBJ2-3, is DAGVTQSPTHLIKTRGQQVTLRCSPISGHKSVSWYQQVLGQGPQFIFQYYEKEERGRGNFPDRFSARQFPNYSSELNVNALLLGDSALYLCASSLGGRGTDTQYFGPGTRLTVL.

This clonotype was observed many times. The rearrangement links TRBV6-2 or TRBV6-3 to TRBJ1-2, with D tentatively TRBD1 (5 bases). This CDR3 contains 16 residues. Germline V gene data show CDR1 as MNHEY and CDR2 as SVGEGT. Trimming removed 5 bases at V and 3 bases at J, with 19 bases between. The DNA of the CDR3 is TGTGCCAGCAGTCACCGGGACTCACCTCGATACTATGGCTACACCTTC. The encoded protein is CASSHRDSPRYYGYTF.

This clonotype was found a few times. This rearrangement joins TRBV7-9 to TRBJ2-2; D remains unclear. The CDR3 has 14 residues. The germline CDR1 and CDR2 sequences are SEHNR and FQNEAQ (reference sequence). V dropped 5 bases and J dropped 8 bases, with 15 bases sitting between them. CDR3 in DNA: TGTGCCAGCAGCGGTTTCAGCCTGGCGGGGGAGCTGTTTTTT. This gives the protein CASSGFSLAGELFF.

This clonotype showed up just a few times. The V call is TRBV10-3, the J call TRBJ2-2, with TRBD2 identical over 9 bases. Germline CDR1 and CDR2: ENHRY and SYGVKD. This CDR3 has 15 amino acids. Unmatched junction bases numbered 6, after V lost 6 bases and J lost 4 bases. The CDR3, as DNA: TGTGCCATCAGAAGGACTAGCGAAAGCACCGGGGAGCTGTTTTTT. Protein sequence: CAIRRTSESTGELFF.

This clonotype showed up just a few times. The chain joins TRBV3-1 to TRBJ2-3, with D possibly matching TRBD1 (7 bases). Germline CDR1 is LGHDT and CDR2 is YNNKEL (reference sequence). The CDR3 runs to 19 residues. The ends were cut back, 4 bases at V and 2 bases at J, with 25 bases in the middle. The CDR3: CASSPGGSWADPTTDTQYF. CDR3 nucleotide sequence: TGTGCCAGCAGCCCAGGGGGGTCTTGGGCAGACCCTACCACAGATACGCAGTATTTT.

This chain connects TRBV20-1 to TRBJ1-5; TRBD1 aligns across 9 bases. V lost 0 bases to trimming and J lost 7 bases; unmatched junction nucleotides: 10. This CDR3 spans 16 amino acids. CDR1 is DFQATT and CDR2 is SNEGSKA in the germline V gene (reference sequence). CDR3 in amino acids: CSAREEGTGLRQPQHF. CDR3 nucleotide sequence: TGCAGTGCTAGAGAGGAAGGGACAGGGCTCAGGCAGCCCCAGCATTTT.

This clonotype has a count of ten or more. The CDR3 DNA sequence: TGTGCCATCAGACCTGGACTAGCGGGGGCCAACTACCAAGAGACCCAGTACTTC. It translates to CAIRPGLAGANYQETQYF. The rearrangement uses TRBV10-3 and TRBJ2-5; TRBD2 aligns across 13 bases. The germline V gene has CDR1 ENHRY and CDR2 SYGVKD. This CDR3 region has 18 residues. Losses at the gene ends were 6 bases for V and 0 bases for J; bases not matched to a gene: 10.

This clonotype came up a few times. The gene calls are TRBV9 and TRBJ2-3, with D unclear. The CDR3 runs to 13 residues. V dropped 0 bases and J dropped 4 bases, with 6 bases sitting between them. Germline loops: CDR1 SGDLS, CDR2 YYNGEE. This CDR3 reads CASSVGPPDTQYF. CDR3 DNA sequence: TGTGCCAGCAGCGTAGGACCTCCAGATACGCAGTATTTT. Full variable domain (remainder filled in from reference TRBV9 and TRBJ2-3): DSGVTQTPKHLITATGQRVTLRCSPRSGDLSVYWYQQSLDQGLQFLIQYYNGEERAKGNILERFSAQQFPDLHSELNLSSLELGDSALYFCASSVGPPDTQYFGPGTRLTVL.

This clonotype was detected only a few times. The junction differs from germline at one of its ends, possibly a read error. The chain links TRBV20-1 to TRBJ1-2; 12 bases line up with TRBD1. The germline gives CDR1 DFQATT, CDR2 SNEGSKA (reference sequence). The CDR3 totals 16 residues. Here the CDR3 DNA reads TGTAGTGCTAGGGGTGGGACAGGGGGCGCGGGCTATGGCTACACCTTC. This translates into CSARGGTGGAGYGYTF.

At least ten counts were recorded for this clonotype. The chain joins TRBV6-6 to TRBJ1-3; tentative D call: TRBD1 (5 bases). Trimming cost V 6 bases and J 0 bases, with 15 bases left between them. The CDR3 is made up of 16 amino acids. The germline CDR1 and CDR2 sequences are MNHNY and SVGAGI (reference sequence). CDR3 loop: CASRPPTVFSGNTIYF. CDR3 coding DNA: TGTGCCAGCAGACCACCGACAGTCTTCTCTGGAAACACCATATATTTT.

This clonotype has more than one count but fewer than ten. The CDR3 DNA follows: TGTGCCAGCAGCTCGAGCGACAGCTTTAGCAATCAGCCCCAGCATTTT. It is translated as CASSSSDSFSNQPQHF. The chain employs TRBV7-9 and TRBJ1-5; D is perhaps TRBD1 (5 bases). Trimming shortened V by 4 bases and J by 0 bases, and 13 bases separated the two germline ends. From germline, CDR1 is SEHNR and CDR2 FQNEAQ (reference sequence). CDR3 size: 16 residues.

The table lists this clonotype with a few counts. This chain connects TRBV2 to TRBJ2-6; D call uncertain. The CDR3 covers 13 residues. Germline lookup yields CDR1 SNHLY and CDR2 FYNNEI. Trimming took 7 bases from V and 2 from J, leaving 6 bases between them. The CDR3: CASKGPGANVLTF. CDR3 nucleotide sequence: TGTGCCAGCAAGGGTCCTGGGGCCAACGTCCTGACTTTC.

This sequence joins TRBV6-2 or TRBV6-3 and TRBJ1-5; D ambiguous. The ends were cut back, 0 bases at V and 4 bases at J, with 10 bases in the middle. Germline V gene data show CDR1 as MNHEY and CDR2 as SVGEGT. The CDR3 length is 15 residues. CDR3: CASSYSNLGNQPQHF. DNA for the CDR3: TGTGCCAGCAGTTACTCTAACCTGGGGAATCAGCCCCAGCATTTT.